The rows below give T cell receptor beta chains drawn from one sample of a study of blood T cell repertoires in COVID-19. Generated by immunoSEQ multiplex PCR, the TCRdb table keeps only in-frame clones and is missing some. The data contain over 300,000 clones, around 89% of them seen just once; the ten biggest clones take up 5% to 7%. Sequencing was done on a sample of peripheral blood. The receptors here all came from a man aged 18 to 29 who had recovered from COVID-19. Each CDR3 is given with its conserved first and last residue. A D gene is named only where the DNA matches it firmly. Not all rows give a size; the values are once, few, many and, for expanded clones, a class.

TRBJ1-2 TRBV25-1 TRBD1 NA TGTGCCAGCAGTGCTGGACAGGGGGCGCGTTCTTCATATGGCTACACCTTC CASSAGQGARSSYGYTF
TRBJ2-7 TRBV2 TRBD1 NA TGTGCCATACGACAGGGGACCTACGAGCAGTACTTC CAIRQGTYEQYF
TRBJ1-1 TRBV20-1 NA NA TGCAGTGCGGAAGGACAAACTGAAGCTTTCTTT CSAEGQTEAFF
TRBJ1-1 TRBV13 TRBD1 NA TGTGCCAGCAGCCCATTAATAAGGGACAGGTCCACTGAAGCTTTCTTT CASSPLIRDRSTEAFF
TRBJ2-1 TRBV30 NA NA TGTGCCTGGAGTGTGTTAGCACTAGGAGCCTACAATGAGCAGTTCTTC CAWSVLALGAYNEQFF
TRBJ2-7 TRBV10-1 NA few TGCGCCACCGGGGAAGGCTACGAGCAGTACTTC CATGEGYEQYF
TRBJ1-1 TRBV6-4 NA NA TGTGCCAGCAGTGAACAGGAGAACACTGAAGCTTTCTTT CASSEQENTEAFF
TRBJ2-1 TRBV11-2 TRBD2 once TGTGCCAGCAGCTTCGGGGGGGCCGGAGAGCAGTTCTTC CASSFGGAGEQFF
TRBJ1-4 TRBV5-6 TRBD1 NA TGTGCCAGCAGCTTGGGGAGGGGACAGAATGAAAAACTGTTTTTT CASSLGRGQNEKLFF
TRBJ2-5 TRBV3-1/TRBV3-2 NA few TGTGCCAGCAGCCAGGACAGCCAAGAGACCCAGTACTTC CASSQDSQETQYF
TRBJ2-1 TRBV5-4 TRBD2 once TGTGCCAGCAGCTGGGAGGTAGCGGGGGGAGGGTTTGATGAGCAGTTCTTC CASSWEVAGGGFDEQFF
TRBJ2-1 TRBV9 TRBD1 NA TGTGCCAGCAGCGTCTCCGGGACAGGATACAATGAGCAGTTCTTC CASSVSGTGYNEQFF
TRBJ2-7 TRBV27 NA NA TGTGCCAGCAGTCAGAGGGGGGGTCTCGGTGCTAGCGAGCAGTACTTC CASSQRGGLGASEQYF
TRBJ2-2 TRBV7-9 TRBD1 few TGTGCCAGCAGCCCCCGGACAGGGAGCACCGGGGAGCTGTTTTTT CASSPRTGSTGELFF
TRBJ1-1 TRBV19 NA NA TGTGCCAGTAGTATCGAACGGACAACGAACACTGAAGCTTTCTTT CASSIERTTNTEAFF
TRBJ2-1 TRBV5-6 TRBD1 many TGTGCCAGCAGCCGGGACAGGGGAATAGAGCAGTTCTTC CASSRDRGIEQFF
TRBJ1-3 TRBV7-2 NA NA TGTGCCAGCAGCTTCGGGACAATCTCCGGGAACACCATATATTTT CASSFGTISGNTIYF
TRBJ1-5 TRBV4-2 TRBD1 NA TGTGCCAGCAGCCAATCCGGGACAGCCTCCTACTATAGCAATCAGCCCCAGCATTTT CASSQSGTASYYSNQPQHF
TRBJ1-6 TRBV6-5 TRBD1 NA TGTGCCAGCAGTTTTCTAACCGGGACAGATAATTCACCCCTCCACTTT CASSFLTGTDNSPLHF
TRBJ1-2 TRBV6-5 TRBD1 NA TGTGCCAGCAGTACAGGGGAGTATAGGGACTATGGCTACACCTTC CASSTGEYRDYGYTF
TRBJ2-1 TRBV5-1 TRBD2 NA TGCGCCAGCAGCTTCAGCGGGAGCAGTAATGAGCAGTTCTTC CASSFSGSSNEQFF
TRBJ2-7 TRBV7-9 NA NA TGTGCCAGCAGCTATCCCGTGGTGGCTAGCGATTATTCCTACGAGCAGTACTTC CASSYPVVASDYSYEQYF
TRBJ1-2 TRBV3-1/TRBV3-2 TRBD1 NA TGTGCCACTGCCGTTGGCGGGACAGGCTGGGGCTACACCTTC CATAVGGTGWGYTF
TRBJ1-3 TRBV6-2/TRBV6-3 TRBD1 NA TGTGCCAGCAGTTACTCCGGACAGGGAACTGGAAACACCATATATTTT CASSYSGQGTGNTIYF
TRBJ1-1 TRBV27 TRBD1 NA TGTGCCAGCAGGGCGGACAGGGTGGACACTGAAGCTTTCTTT CASRADRVDTEAFF
TRBJ2-4 TRBV6-5 NA NA TGTGCCAGCAGACCAGCCCGCGGCATTCAGTACTTC CASRPARGIQYF
TRBJ2-7 TRBV12-5 TRBD2 NA TGTGCTAGTGGTTTGGTACTCAGCGGGAGGATTTACGAGCAGTACTTC CASGLVLSGRIYEQYF
TRBJ2-1 TRBV30 TRBD2 NA TGTGCCTTTTCGACTAGCGGTTACAATGAGCAGTTCTTC CAFSTSGYNEQFF
TRBJ2-6 TRBV7-2 TRBD1 NA TGTGCCAGCAGCTTCCCAGGGGGCTTAGTCTCTGGGGCCAACGTCCTGACTTTC CASSFPGGLVSGANVLTF
TRBJ1-1 TRBV5-1 NA NA TGCGCCAGCAGCTACTCGGGGGGCGGCACTGAAGCTTTCTTT CASSYSGGGTEAFF
TRBJ1-2 TRBV30 TRBD1 NA TGTGCAAAACGACAGGGAATCGTTGAGGGCTACACCTTC CAKRQGIVEGYTF
TRBJ2-5 TRBV29-1 NA NA TGCAGCGTGGACATCTCTTCAGAGACCCAGTACTTC CSVDISSETQYF
TRBJ2-7 TRBV11-3 NA NA TGTGCCAGCAGCCCCTCTAGCTCCTACGGGGGCGAGCAGTACTTC CASSPSSSYGGEQYF
TRBJ2-1 TRBV9 TRBD1 NA TGTGCCAGCAGCGTAGGGACAGGGTATAATGAGCAGTTCTTC CASSVGTGYNEQFF
TRBJ2-1 TRBV11-2 NA NA TGTGCCAGCAGCTTAGATTCCGACTCAGGGTTGAGTGAGCAGTTCTTC CASSLDSDSGLSEQFF
TRBJ2-7 TRBV10-2 TRBD1 NA TGCGCCAGTCACACGACAGGGGGAAGTTACGAGCAGTACTTC CASHTTGGSYEQYF
TRBJ2-2 TRBV27 TRBD1 NA TGTGCCAGCAGTTTATGGGGACAGGGGGTGGCCGGGGAGCTGTTTTTT CASSLWGQGVAGELFF
TRBJ2-3 TRBV19 NA once TGTGCCAGTAGTATAGGCGGCAGGGGCACAGATACGCAGTATTTT CASSIGGRGTDTQYF
TRBJ1-6 TRBV6-4 NA few TGTGCCAGCAGTGCAGGGGATAATTCACCCCTCCACTTT CASSAGDNSPLHF
TRBJ1-2 TRBV5-4 TRBD1 NA TGTGCCAGCAGCTATGGACAGGGGGGGCGTGATAGCTATGGCTACACCTTC CASSYGQGGRDSYGYTF
TRBJ1-1 TRBV18 NA NA TGTGCCAGCTCACCTAGGACAGTTTTGAACACTGAAGCTTTCTTT CASSPRTVLNTEAFF